These 26 T cell receptor beta chains were sequenced from one sample in a study of cytomegalovirus exposure and HLA in healthy donors. The PCR was carried out with 60 Vbeta primers and 13 Jbeta primers. The data were produced by immunoSEQ multiplex PCR, yet TCRdb's version contains in-frame clones alone and is incomplete. This sample has around 200,000 clones, with 60% to 80% found just once. Sequenced: PBMCs. These receptors all come from a male donor in good health and CMV-seronegative.

The J gene is TRBJ1-5, the V gene TRBV5-6; TRBD1 matches 7 bases. CDR1 SGHDT and CDR2 YYEEEE come from the germline V gene. The CDR3 loop spans 14 amino acids. The ends lost 3 bases at V and 5 bases at J; junction bases unmatched: 5. The CDR3: CASSSRDSYQPQHF. Written as DNA, the CDR3 is TGTGCCAGCAGCTCACGGGACAGTTATCAGCCCCAGCATTTT.

The chain joins TRBV27 to TRBJ1-5; TRBD1 aligns across 10 bases. V lost 4 bases, J lost 7 bases, and 7 bases stayed unmatched. Per the germline V gene, CDR1 is MNHEY and CDR2 is SMNVEV (reference sequence). The CDR3 contains 15 residues. CDR3 bases: TGTGCCAGCAGTTGGGGACAGGGGTCAAGCCAGCCCCAGCATTTT. Protein sequence: CASSWGQGSSQPQHF.

The chain couples TRBV15 to TRBJ2-1, with 12 bases fitting TRBD2. Per the germline V gene, CDR1 is LNHNV and CDR2 is YYDKDF (reference sequence). The CDR3 sequence is 16 residues long. Trimming at V came to 3 bases and at J to 4 bases, leaving 4 bases not matched to a gene. The CDR3 region is CATSSRTSGTYNEQFF. In DNA, the CDR3 is TGTGCCACCAGCAGCAGGACTAGCGGGACTTACAATGAGCAGTTCTTC.

There are a few counts of this clone. CDR3 loop: CASEKQGLTGELFF. CDR3 in DNA: TGTGCCAGCGAAAAACAGGGTCTCACCGGGGAGCTGTTTTTT. The chain carries TRBV2 and TRBJ2-2, with D possibly being TRBD1 (6 bases). The CDR3 length is 14 residues. Trimming shortened V by 8 bases and J by 4 bases, and 14 bases separated the two germline ends. Germline CDR1 is SNHLY and CDR2 is FYNNEI.

This clone came up a few times. This chain links TRBV4-1 with TRBJ1-1; D gene ambiguous. This CDR3 has 16 residues. Trimming took off 1 base at V and 2 bases at J, with 14 bases between the two ends. Germline loops: CDR1 MGHRA, CDR2 YSYEKL. CDR3 in amino acids: CASSQGLSTVNTEAFF. CDR3 nucleotides: TGCGCCAGCAGCCAAGGGTTGAGCACAGTTAACACTGAAGCTTTCTTT.

The chain combines TRBV6-6 with TRBJ2-7; the match to TRBD1 covers 10 bases. V shed 6 bases and J 6 bases; nucleotides not matched to a gene: 8. CDR3 length equals 14 residues. Germline loops: CDR1 MNHNY, CDR2 SVGAGI (reference sequence). The CDR3 DNA sequence: TGTGCCAGCAGCCGCCCCGGGACAGGGGTCGAGCAGTACTTC. Protein product: CASSRPGTGVEQYF.

The rearrangement joins TRBV29-1 to TRBJ1-2, with 8 nucleotides matching TRBD1. The germline V gene encodes CDR1 SQVTM and CDR2 ANQGSEA. The CDR3 loop spans 12 amino acids. Germline trimming cut 4 bases from V and 5 bases from J; bases unmatched to any gene: 3. The chain's CDR3 is CSVGTGTYGYTF. CDR3 nucleotides: TGCAGCGTTGGGACAGGGACATATGGCTACACCTTC.

The rearrangement uses TRBV5-4 and TRBJ1-5; the D gene is possibly TRBD1 (5 bases). The length of the CDR3 is 17 residues. Between the trimmed V and J ends, which lost 5 bases and 1 base, there was a span of 19 bases. Germline V gene lookup returns CDR1 SGHNT and CDR2 YYREEE (reference sequence). CDR3: CASSYISGEGSNQPQHF. CDR3 DNA sequence: TGTGCCAGCAGTTATATTAGTGGGGAGGGGAGCAATCAGCCCCAGCATTTT.

J is TRBJ2-5 and V is TRBV28, with D tentatively TRBD2 (5 bases). This CDR3 has 16 residues. V lost 6 bases to trimming and J lost 1 base, with 18 bases between them. In germline, CDR1 is MDHEN, CDR2 SYDVKM. The CDR3, as DNA: TGTGCCAGCAGCGCATCGGTTGCGGGCCCCCAAGAGACCCAGTACTTC. It encodes CASSASVAGPQETQYF.

The count of this clone is one. CDR3 loop: CASRGSALEQYF. DNA for the CDR3: TGTGCCAGCAGAGGCAGCGCCTTGGAGCAGTACTTC. This chain connects TRBV6-6 to TRBJ2-7; D not resolved. Trimming took off 6 bases at V and 7 bases at J, with 13 bases between the two ends. This CDR3 spans 12 amino acids. Germline assignment: CDR1 MNHNY and CDR2 SVGAGI (reference sequence).

This rearrangement joins TRBV7-2 to TRBJ1-2; 8 bases are shared with TRBD1. V lost 1 base and J lost 2; bases outside the gene matches: 6. This CDR3 is built from 16 residues. CDR1 is SGHTA, CDR2 FQGNSA, per germline. The CDR3 sequence: CASSLDVGTGNYGYTF. As DNA, the CDR3 is TGTGCCAGCAGCTTAGATGTCGGGACAGGAAACTATGGCTACACCTTC. Together with reference TRBV7-2 and TRBJ1-2, the CDR3 gives the full variable domain: GAGVSQSPSNKVTEKGKDVELRCDPISGHTALYWYRQSLGQGLEFLIYFQGNSAPDKSGLPSDRFSAERTGGSVSTLTIQRTQQEDSAVYLCASSLDVGTGNYGYTFGSGTRLTVV.

V and J are TRBV5-1 and TRBJ1-2; D is perhaps TRBD1 (5 bases). CDR3 length equals 13 residues. The V gene lost 1 base and the J gene lost 6 bases, with 10 bases spanning the gap. Per germline, CDR1 SGHRS and CDR2 YFSETQ. Here the CDR3 reads CASSLLVRDGYTF. DNA of the CDR3: TGCGCCAGCAGCTTGTTGGTCAGGGATGGCTACACCTTC.

The chain recombines TRBV21-1 with TRBJ1-2; whether TRBD1, the table's D call, matches the DNA was not checked. TRBV21-1 is noted as a pseudogene. The CDR3 is 15 amino acids. The CDR3 region is CASSIRQGGGYGYTF. The CDR3, as DNA: TGTGCCAGCAGCATCCGACAGGGGGGCGGCTATGGCTACACCTTC.

This chain joins TRBV14 and TRBJ1-1; D may be TRBD1 (5 bases). Germline V CDR1 and CDR2: SGHDN, FVKESK. This CDR3 has 13 amino acids. V was shortened by 6 bases and J by 1 base, with 9 bases between the two germline ends. CDR3 in amino acids: CASRHTGNTEAFF. The CDR3 nucleotides are TGTGCCAGCAGACATACAGGGAACACTGAAGCTTTCTTT.

The chain is built from TRBV19 and TRBJ1-5; D is unclear. This CDR3 region has 13 residues. The ends were cut back, 0 bases at V and 4 bases at J, with 4 bases in the middle. Germline CDR1 and CDR2: LNHDA and SQIVND (reference sequence). In DNA form, the CDR3 reads TGTGCCAGTAGTATAGATATTAATCAGCCCCAGCATTTT. It specifies CASSIDINQPQHF. The whole variable domain, remainder taken from reference TRBV19 and TRBJ1-5, is DGGITQSPKYLFRKEGQNVTLSCEQNLNHDAMYWYRQDPGQGLRLIYYSQIVNDFQKGDIAEGYSVSREKKESFPLTVTSAQKNPTAFYLCASSIDINQPQHFGDGTRLSIL.

This rearrangement joins TRBV28 to TRBJ2-1; the D is unclear. CDR3 size: 15 residues. Germline CDR1 is MDHEN and CDR2 is SYDVKM. Trimming pared 8 bases from V and 4 bases from J, leaving 18 bases between. Written as DNA, the CDR3 is TGTGCCAGCCAAACCGGCAGGAACTTATACAATGAGCAGTTCTTC. Its translation is CASQTGRNLYNEQFF.

V usage is TRBV7-3 and J usage is TRBJ2-5; D might be TRBD1 (6 bases). CDR3 length: 13 amino acids. Trimming took 5 bases from V and 4 from J, leaving 11 bases between them. Germline-derived CDR1 and CDR2 are SGHTA and FQGTGA. The CDR3 coding sequence is TGTGCCAGCAGCCGAGCCAGGGGAGAGACCCAGTACTTC. It specifies CASSRARGETQYF.

This clone was observed once. The CDR3 DNA is TGTGCCAGCAGTTTATCGCCCCCGGGACAGGGGATGGGCAATGAGCAGTTCTTC. Translated, it gives CASSLSPPGQGMGNEQFF. The chain uses TRBV27 and TRBJ2-1; TRBD1 agrees at 10 bases. After removal of 0 bases from V and 6 bases from J, the junction contained 11 bases not matched to a gene. Germline CDR1 reads MNHEY; CDR2 reads SMNVEV (reference sequence). There are 18 residues in the CDR3.

This chain uses TRBV5-1 with TRBJ1-2, with a weak D call TRBD1 (6 bases). V was shortened by 0 bases and J by 8 bases, with 11 bases between the two germline ends. In germline, CDR1 is SGHRS, CDR2 YFSETQ. The CDR3 runs 13 residues. As DNA, the CDR3 is TGCGCCAGCAGCTTGGGCCAGGGGATGGGCTACACCTTC. As protein: CASSLGQGMGYTF.

This rearrangement joins TRBV19 to TRBJ1-5; TRBD1 aligns across 7 bases. Germline V gene data show CDR1 as LNHDA and CDR2 as SQIVND (reference sequence). V lost 7 bases, J lost 10 bases, and 13 bases stayed unmatched. The length of the CDR3 is 14 residues. This CDR3 reads CASTRPGTADPQHF. The CDR3 bases are TGTGCCAGTACCCGTCCCGGGACAGCAGACCCCCAGCATTTT.

In nucleotides, the CDR3 is TGTGCCAGCAGCCCGCCTGGACTAGCGGGGTCGAACACCGGGGAGCTGTTTTTT. This sequence encodes CASSPPGLAGSNTGELFF. V and J are TRBV7-9 and TRBJ2-2; the match to TRBD2 covers 12 bases. This CDR3 comprises 18 residues. J was trimmed by 0 bases and V by 5 bases; bases with no gene match: 7. CDR1 and CDR2 (germline): SEHNR, FQNEAQ (reference sequence). The full variable domain, with the rest looked up from reference TRBV7-9 and TRBJ2-2, is DTGVSQNPRHKITKRGQNVTFRCDPISEHNRLYWYRQTLGQGPEFLTYFQNEAQLEKSRLLSDRFSAERPKGSFSTLEIQRTEQGDSAMYLCASSPPGLAGSNTGELFFGEGSRLTVL.

In this sample, this clone turned up once. This chain links TRBV6-6 with TRBJ2-3; D might be TRBD2 (5 bases). CDR3 length: 13 amino acids. CDR1 is MNHNY, CDR2 SVGAGI, per germline (reference sequence). V lost 7 bases and J 1 base, leaving 9 bases between the germline ends. CDR3 loop: CASNGVGTDTQYF. DNA of the CDR3: TGTGCCAGCAACGGGGTGGGCACAGATACGCAGTATTTT.

The chain combines TRBV5-1 with TRBJ2-5; 12 bases are shared with TRBD2. CDR1 SGHRS and CDR2 YFSETQ come from the germline V gene. CDR3 length equals 15 residues. V shed 0 bases and J 4 bases; nucleotides not matched to a gene: 1. The DNA for the CDR3 is TGCGCCAGCAGCTTGGAGACTAGCGGGGGAGAGACCCAGTACTTC. Protein: CASSLETSGGETQYF.

This chain joins TRBV21-1 and TRBJ2-5; no DNA check was done on the table's D call, TRBD1. TRBV21-1 is shown as a pseudogene. This CDR3 comprises 16 residues. The CDR3 region is CASSKDSNRVVETQYF. In nucleotides, the CDR3 is TGTGCCAGCAGCAAAGACTCGAACAGGGTGGTGGAGACCCAGTACTTC.

The chain employs TRBV5-1 and TRBJ1-4, with unresolved D. Germline V lookup: CDR1 SGHRS, CDR2 YFSETQ. The CDR3 covers 14 residues. Between the trimmed V and J ends, which lost 5 bases and 4 bases, there was a span of 12 bases. The CDR3 is CASSLNWLNEKLFF. The CDR3 DNA reads TGCGCCAGCAGTTTGAATTGGCTTAATGAAAAACTGTTTTTT.

The chain employs TRBV19 and TRBJ2-7, with D maybe TRBD2 (6 bases). Germline CDR1 and CDR2: LNHDA and SQIVND (reference sequence). This CDR3 contains 15 residues. Trimming removed 6 bases at V and 3 bases at J, with 18 bases between. This CDR3 reads CASSNRRGINYEQYF. In DNA form, the CDR3 reads TGTGCCAGTAGCAACCGCCGGGGGATCAACTACGAGCAGTACTTC.